Below, 28 T cell receptor beta chains from the same sample are listed, as sequenced in a study of siplizumab effects on memory and regulatory T cells. Clones were read by immunoSEQ multiplex PCR, and TCRdb kept only the in-frame ones, dropping some. The sample shows about 56,000 clones, around 98% of them seen only once. Sequencing input: naive CD8+ T cells sorted from blood. The receptors were sampled from a human donor in good health.

This clone showed up just once. This sequence joins TRBV27 and TRBJ2-1; D possibly matches TRBD1 or TRBD2 (5 bases each). CDR1 and CDR2 (germline): MNHEY, SMNVEV (reference sequence). Trimming pared 0 bases from V and 3 bases from J, leaving 12 bases between. The CDR3 has 16 residues. Here the CDR3 DNA reads TGTGCCAGCAGTTTATCTGCCGGGGACCTCTACAATGAGCAGTTCTTC. Translating it yields CASSLSAGDLYNEQFF.

V gene TRBV30 combines with J gene TRBJ1-2, with D perhaps TRBD1 (6 bases). V was pared by 7 bases and J by 8 bases, with 17 bases between. CDR1 and CDR2 (germline): GTSNPN, SVGIG (reference sequence). The CDR3 covers 12 residues. Written as DNA, the CDR3 is TGTGCCTACACCTGGGGGCTTGAGGGCTACACCTTC. Translating gives CAYTWGLEGYTF.

This chain uses TRBV27 with TRBJ2-7; TRBD1 matches at 10 bases. Germline CDR1 and CDR2: MNHEY and SMNVEV (reference sequence). This CDR3 is built from 14 residues. The trim removed 4 bases at V and 2 bases at J, leaving 2 bases unmatched. CDR3: CASSWTGGAYEQYF. The CDR3 region has the DNA TGTGCCAGCAGTTGGACAGGGGGAGCCTACGAGCAGTACTTC.

The rearrangement uses TRBV29-1 and TRBJ2-3; D is perhaps TRBD1 (6 bases). V was clipped by 4 bases and J by 3 bases, with 14 bases between them. Germline-derived CDR1 and CDR2 are SQVTM and ANQGSEA. This CDR3 region has 14 residues. The CDR3 DNA is TGCAGCGTTGGGGAGAACAGGGAAACAGATACGCAGTATTTT. It codes for CSVGENRETDTQYF.

CDR3: CASSDMATSISSSYNEQFF. In DNA, the CDR3 is TGTGCCAGCAGCGACATGGCGACTAGCATCTCAAGCTCCTACAATGAGCAGTTCTTC. The chain carries TRBV2 and TRBJ2-1, with 7 bases matching TRBD2. There are 19 residues in the CDR3. J was trimmed by 0 bases and V by 6 bases; bases with no gene match: 17. Germline V CDR1 and CDR2: SNHLY, FYNNEI.

This chain links TRBV7-9 with TRBJ2-7; a possible D gene is TRBD1 (6 bases). The CDR3 has 13 residues. Per the germline V gene, CDR1 is SEHNR and CDR2 is FQNEAQ (reference sequence). The germline V and J ends were trimmed by 7 bases and 3 bases, with 13 bases remaining between them. DNA for the CDR3: TGTGCCAGCACCCAACAGGGCCGCTACGAGCAGTACTTC. Protein sequence: CASTQQGRYEQYF.

The chain employs TRBV7-9 and TRBJ2-7, with 9 bases fitting TRBD2. This CDR3 comprises 14 residues. Germline V lookup: CDR1 SEHNR, CDR2 FQNEAQ (reference sequence). V lost 8 bases, J lost 4 bases, and 9 bases stayed unmatched. CDR3 in DNA: TGTGCCAGCGGTATTAGCGGGAGTATATACGAGCAGTACTTC. Residues: CASGISGSIYEQYF.

This sequence joins TRBV27 and TRBJ1-1; D not resolved. Per germline, CDR1 MNHEY and CDR2 SMNVEV (reference sequence). V lost 6 bases to trimming and J lost 0 bases, with 8 bases between them. CDR3 length: 13 amino acids. The CDR3 protein is CASSRYMNTEAFF. CDR3 coding DNA: TGTGCCAGCAGCCGGTACATGAACACTGAAGCTTTCTTT.

A single count supports this clone. The rearrangement joins TRBV4-1 to TRBJ2-7, with a tentative D call TRBD2 (5 bases). V dropped 1 base and J dropped 0 bases, with 10 bases sitting between them. Germline CDR1 reads MGHRA; CDR2 reads YSYEKL. The CDR3 consists of 15 residues. The CDR3 is CASSQVSGSSYEQYF. The CDR3 DNA sequence: TGCGCCAGCAGCCAAGTGTCGGGAAGCTCCTACGAGCAGTACTTC.

The chain couples TRBV11-2 to TRBJ2-5; D gene ambiguous. Germline V CDR1 and CDR2: SGHAT, FQNNGV. CDR3 length: 15 residues. The ends were cut back, 2 bases at V and 5 bases at J, with 15 bases in the middle. CDR3 in amino acids: CASSLLPNGPETQYF. As DNA, the CDR3 is TGTGCCAGCAGCTTATTACCTAATGGTCCGGAGACCCAGTACTTC.

The chain combines TRBV10-3 with TRBJ2-7, with no clear D. CDR3 length: 14 amino acids. Germline loops: CDR1 ENHRY, CDR2 SYGVKD. Trimming took 6 bases from V and 3 from J, leaving 15 bases between them. This chain's CDR3 is CAIRGLEQRYEQYF. DNA for the CDR3: TGTGCCATCAGGGGCCTGGAACAGCGCTACGAGCAGTACTTC.

The V gene is TRBV7-9, the J gene TRBJ2-7; the D gene is possibly TRBD2 (6 bases). Germline V lookup: CDR1 SEHNR, CDR2 FQNEAQ (reference sequence). V dropped 1 base and J dropped 0 bases, with 10 bases sitting between them. The CDR3 consists of 15 residues. The CDR3 region has the DNA TGTGCCAGCAGCTTAGGCGGGGCTACCTCCTACGAGCAGTACTTC. Its protein is CASSLGGATSYEQYF.

This chain links TRBV25-1 with TRBJ2-6; the D is unclear. The CDR3 length is 16 residues. The V gene's germline CDR1 is MGHDK and CDR2 SYGVNS. V dropped 3 bases and J dropped 0 bases, with 9 bases sitting between them. Here the CDR3 DNA reads TGTGCCAGCAGTGACTCCCCTTACTCTGGGGCCAACGTCCTGACTTTC. Encoded protein: CASSDSPYSGANVLTF.

The rearrangement uses TRBV4-3 and TRBJ2-1; D gene uncertain. Germline CDR1 LGHNA, CDR2 YSLEER. The CDR3 is 17 residues long. V lost 0 bases and J lost 7, with 19 bases in between. The CDR3 sequence: CASSQDPELSRVNEQFF. For the CDR3, the DNA is TGCGCCAGCAGCCAAGATCCGGAACTTTCTAGGGTAAATGAGCAGTTCTTC.

The V and J genes are TRBV25-1 and TRBJ2-2; 7 positions match TRBD1. CDR1 is MGHDK and CDR2 is SYGVNS in the germline V gene. The CDR3 covers 11 residues. V lost 9 bases, J lost 8 bases, and 3 bases stayed unmatched. Written as DNA, the CDR3 is TGTGCCAGTTCGGACAGGGGGGAGCTGTTTTTT. Translating it yields CASSDRGELFF.

This chain uses TRBV27 with TRBJ2-7, with unresolved D. V was shortened by 0 bases and J by 3 bases, with 9 bases between the two germline ends. The CDR3 has 14 amino acids. From germline, CDR1 is MNHEY and CDR2 SMNVEV (reference sequence). CDR3 coding DNA: TGTGCCAGCAGTTTATCGTACGAGAACTACGAGCAGTACTTC. It translates to CASSLSYENYEQYF.

V is TRBV6-5 and J is TRBJ2-2; D uncertain. This CDR3 is 13 amino acids long. The germline gives CDR1 MNHEY, CDR2 SVGAGI. V lost 2 bases, J lost 4 bases, and 5 bases lay in between. DNA of the CDR3: TGTGCCAGCAGTTACCAGGCCACCGGGGAGCTGTTTTTT. Amino acid sequence: CASSYQATGELFF.

The chain uses TRBV27 and TRBJ2-1; D is perhaps TRBD1 or TRBD2 (5 bases each). This CDR3 has 15 residues. The ends were cut back, 3 bases at V and 2 bases at J, with 11 bases in the middle. Germline values: CDR1 MNHEY, CDR2 SMNVEV (reference sequence). The DNA for the CDR3 is TGTGCCAGCAGTTTGTCCTTGGGGGCCTACAATGAGCAGTTCTTC. This sequence encodes CASSLSLGAYNEQFF.

The V call is TRBV15, the J call TRBJ1-1, with unresolved D. The CDR3 totals 13 residues. Germline CDR1 LNHNV, CDR2 YYDKDF (reference sequence). V shed 7 bases and J shed 1 base, with 10 bases lying between them. The CDR3 coding sequence is TGTGCCACCAAGCTACATGAGAACACTGAAGCTTTCTTT. As protein: CATKLHENTEAFF.

The V and J genes are TRBV28 and TRBJ2-3, with TRBD2 matching over 9 bases. Per the germline V gene, CDR1 is MDHEN and CDR2 is SYDVKM. V lost 4 bases to trimming and J lost 1 base; unmatched junction nucleotides: 0. The CDR3 is 14 residues long. The CDR3: CASSSSGGTDTQYF. The CDR3 nucleotides are TGTGCCAGCAGTTCTAGCGGGGGCACAGATACGCAGTATTTT. Drawing the rest from reference TRBV28 and TRBJ2-3, the complete variable domain is DVKVTQSSRYLVKRTGEKVFLECVQDMDHENMFWYRQDPGLGLRLIYFSYDVKMKEKGDIPEGYSVSREKKERFSLILESASTNQTSMYLCASSSSGGTDTQYFGPGTRLTVL.

The V and J genes are TRBV6-5 and TRBJ2-7; 7 bases map to TRBD2. J lost 7 bases, V lost 0 bases, and 9 bases had no gene match. The V gene's germline CDR1 is MNHEY and CDR2 SVGAGI. This CDR3 is 15 amino acids long. CDR3 amino acids: CASSYSISRAGEQYF. The CDR3 DNA is TGTGCCAGCAGTTACTCGATTTCGCGAGCGGGGGAGCAGTACTTC.

The chain joins TRBV30 to TRBJ2-2, with D perhaps TRBD1 (6 bases). The CDR3 has 12 residues. The germline V gene encodes CDR1 GTSNPN and CDR2 SVGIG (reference sequence). V was pared by 1 base and J by 6 bases, with 6 bases between. The CDR3 reads CAWSGGPGELFF. CDR3 nucleotides: TGTGCCTGGAGTGGGGGGCCCGGGGAGCTGTTTTTT.

This chain connects TRBV9 to TRBJ2-1; TRBD2 matches 11 bases. Per the germline V gene, CDR1 is SGDLS and CDR2 is YYNGEE. V shed 4 bases and J 5 bases; nucleotides not matched to a gene: 5. The CDR3 loop spans 15 amino acids. In DNA form, the CDR3 reads TGTGCCAGCAGCCCTAGCGGGAGGTCTCACAATGAGCAGTTCTTC. Its translation is CASSPSGRSHNEQFF.

The chain uses TRBV5-6 and TRBJ2-3, with TRBD1 as a possible D gene (5 bases). Germline V CDR1 and CDR2: SGHDT, YYEEEE. This CDR3 is 14 amino acids long. V lost 5 bases to trimming and J lost 1 base, with 11 bases between them. The CDR3 DNA follows: TGTGCCAGCAGTTCTGGCAGGGGCACAGATACGCAGTATTTT. It translates to CASSSGRGTDTQYF.

The chain uses TRBV4-1 and TRBJ2-2; 7 bases line up with TRBD1. The CDR3 sequence is 17 residues long. The germline gives CDR1 MGHRA, CDR2 YSYEKL. J was trimmed by 4 bases and V by 2 bases; bases with no gene match: 10. The CDR3 DNA is TGCGCCAGCAGCCAACGAACTCCGGGACAGATCACCGGGGAGCTGTTTTTT. Translating gives CASSQRTPGQITGELFF.

The chain combines TRBV30 with TRBJ2-3; a possible D gene is TRBD2 (5 bases). CDR3 length equals 15 residues. Germline V CDR1 and CDR2: GTSNPN, SVGIG (reference sequence). Trimming shortened V by 7 bases and J by 3 bases, and 20 bases separated the two germline ends. In DNA form, the CDR3 reads TGTGCCTCGACGGATTGGGATGAGGGTACAGATACGCAGTATTTT. Translation: CASTDWDEGTDTQYF.

The V gene is TRBV27, the J gene TRBJ1-2; 7 bases line up with TRBD1. The CDR3 spans 16 residues. CDR1 and CDR2 from the germline V gene are MNHEY and SMNVEV (reference sequence). Trimming cost V 0 bases and J 5 bases; bases outside gene matches: 9. CDR3 protein: CASSLSLQGGGYGYTF. In DNA form, the CDR3 reads TGTGCCAGCAGTTTATCCCTGCAGGGGGGAGGATATGGCTACACCTTC.

The chain employs TRBV27 and TRBJ1-5, with D perhaps matching TRBD1 (6 bases). From germline, CDR1 is MNHEY and CDR2 SMNVEV (reference sequence). The CDR3 loop spans 13 amino acids. Trimming stripped 4 bases from V and 2 bases from J, with 6 bases between. The CDR3 spells CASSYRGNQPQHF. Written as DNA, the CDR3 is TGTGCCAGCAGTTACAGGGGCAATCAGCCCCAGCATTTT.